The T cell receptor (beta chain) described here comes from a study of somatic mutations in cytotoxic T cells in rheumatoid arthritis. Profiled with immunoSEQ multiplex PCR; TCRdb holds only in-frame clones, not every one. The sample includes 6,000 to 7,500 clones, about 72% of them seen just once. The CDR3 runs 15 residues. Germline CDR1 SGHVS, CDR2 FNYEAQ. V lost 5 bases to trimming and J lost 2 bases; unmatched junction nucleotides: 7. The rearrangement joins TRBV7-6 to TRBJ2-3, with 7 bases aligning to TRBD1. The clonotype originates from a woman aged 45-65 years in good health. Sample: CD8+ T cells sorted from blood. DNA for the CDR3: TGTGCCAGCAGCCCCCGACAGGGCCCCACAGATACGCAGTATTTT. Encoded protein: CASSPRQGPTDTQYF.